This T cell receptor (beta chain) comes out of a study of cytomegalovirus exposure and HLA in healthy donors. The CDR3 totals 17 residues. Trimming took off 5 bases at V and 0 bases at J, with 18 bases between the two ends. Germline V gene lookup returns CDR1 SGHTA and CDR2 FQGTGA. Use of 60 Vbeta and 13 Jbeta primers characterized the PCR. This table comes from immunoSEQ multiplex PCR, and its TCRdb copy is limited to in-frame clones, with some not included. Its table lists more than 100,000 clones. On this clone itself: Its antigen is not known.

Healthy bone marrow donors made up the cohort. General study results and limits: Indistinguishable V segments such as TRBV6-2 and TRBV6-3 were excluded. An apparent linkage of common viral pathogens to several of the most significant clusters emerged in a later analysis. TCR beta chains numbering more than 150 were designated cytomegalovirus-associated.

The origin of this receptor is a man between 18 and 35 years old in good health and CMV-seronegative. Sequencing was carried out using PBMCs. The chain uses TRBV7-3 and TRBJ2-3, with D tentatively TRBD1 (6 bases). The CDR3 spells CASSQPSGTTSTDTQYF. The CDR3 bases are TGTGCCAGCAGCCAACCCTCAGGGACAACTAGCACAGATACGCAGTATTTT. The full variable domain, with the rest looked up from reference TRBV7-3 and TRBJ2-3, is GAGVSQTPSNKVTEKGKYVELRCDPISGHTALYWYRQSLGQGPEFLIYFQGTGAADDSGLPNDRFFAVRPEGSVSTLKIQRTERGDSAVYLCASSQPSGTTSTDTQYFGPGTRLTVL.